This TCR beta chain was identified during a study of blood T cell repertoires in COVID-19 (dated by TCRdb to the early 2020s). With regard to the full study: Collaborator samples came from the United States, Italy and Spain and covered acute and convalescent phases of COVID-19. The sample metadata nearly always contained a de-identified subject ID, COVID-19 status, age in years and sex. The prospective study material was composed of cDNA or gDNA derived from T cells, B-cell-depleted T cells, or PBMCs. Samples were obtained from the ongoing ImmuneRACE study (first 160 participants) and from about 1,300 subjects provided by 6 global collaborators. Where HLA class I and class II types were available, the types were taken from metadata supplied by the sample provider, not from assay-based typing. The repertoires were released in a freely available public database intended as a resource for research on the immune response to SARS-CoV-2. Subjects who had been exposed to COVID-19, were actively infected with it, or had recovered from it provided the deeply sampled blood TCRbeta repertoires that made up the dataset.

The immunoSEQ Assay, a bias-controlled multiplex PCR, was used to amplify TCRbeta CDR3 regions from genomic DNA. From the authors' description of their analysis: The number of nucleated cells in each sample was estimated by amplification of reference gene primers within the assay. To quantify the absolute abundance of each unique TCRbeta CDR3 rearrangement, sequence reads were collapsed and filtered. For each sample, productive Simpson clonality was calculated by taking the square root of Simpson's diversity index across productive rearrangements. In its TCRdb copy, this immuneACCESS table keeps in-frame sequences only and misses some clones. Where compared with another copy, unresolved V genes explain less than half of these, and the others have no known cause. V and J calls and clone size are given by that table; D and trimming were obtained from the DNA. Recorded for this sample are around 99,000 clones; 89% of them occurred a single time. The leading ten clones occupy roughly 4.9% of the sample.

There are 15 amino acids in the CDR3, from cysteine to phenylalanine inclusive. CDR3 DNA is the only sequence kept; it has 45 bases, read in frame from the first base. CDR1 and CDR2, looked up from the germline V gene, are MNHEY and SVGAGI. Ends trimmed: V by 0 bases, J by 5 bases; bases unmatched to a gene: 4. What the research found in general, with its limitations: How much clinical and demographic metadata was included differed by source and by participant, and the metadata was provided uncurated.

Turning to this clone: Its antigen specificity is not known. No base quality values were provided; no much bigger clone lies one nucleotide off.

Whole blood was collected in K2EDTA tubes by collaborating institutions according to the institutions' own protocols. For TCRbeta analysis, collaborator samples were shipped as frozen whole blood, as isolated PBMCs, or as DNA extracted from either sample type. Recombination joined TRBV6-5 with TRBJ1-1; 9 nucleotides in the junction match TRBD1. The TCR sequence derives from a man aged 40-49 years with active or convalescent COVID-19. Sequenced input: peripheral blood. The DNA sequence reads TGTGCCAGCAGTTACTCCGGGACAGGGAGGACTGAAGCTTTCTTT. This yields the protein CASSYSGTGRTEAFF.